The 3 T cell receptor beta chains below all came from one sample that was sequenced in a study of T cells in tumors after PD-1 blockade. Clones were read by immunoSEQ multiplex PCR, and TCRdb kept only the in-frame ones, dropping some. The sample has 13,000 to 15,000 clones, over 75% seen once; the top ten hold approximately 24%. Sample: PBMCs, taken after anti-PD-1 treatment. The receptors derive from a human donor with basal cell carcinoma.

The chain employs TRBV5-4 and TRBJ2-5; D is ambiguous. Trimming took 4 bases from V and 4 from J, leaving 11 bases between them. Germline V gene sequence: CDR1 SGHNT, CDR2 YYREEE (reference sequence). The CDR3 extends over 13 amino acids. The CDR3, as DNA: TGTGCCAGCAGCCAAGAAACTGGAGAGACCCAGTACTTC. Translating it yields CASSQETGETQYF.

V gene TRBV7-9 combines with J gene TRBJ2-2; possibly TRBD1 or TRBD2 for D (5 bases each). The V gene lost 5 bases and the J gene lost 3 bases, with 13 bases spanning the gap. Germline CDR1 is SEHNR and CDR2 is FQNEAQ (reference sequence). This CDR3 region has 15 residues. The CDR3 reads CASSASGADTGELFF. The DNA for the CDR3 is TGTGCCAGCAGCGCCTCCGGGGCGGACACCGGGGAGCTGTTTTTT.

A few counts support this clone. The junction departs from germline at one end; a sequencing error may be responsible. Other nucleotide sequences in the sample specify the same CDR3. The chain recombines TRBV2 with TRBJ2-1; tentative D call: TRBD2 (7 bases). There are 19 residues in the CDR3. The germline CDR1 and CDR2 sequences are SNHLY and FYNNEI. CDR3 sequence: CPSCYGGARVGSSYNEQFF. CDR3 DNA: TGTCCCAGCTGTTATGGGGGGGCGCGGGTGGGGAGCTCCTACAATGAGCAGTTCTTC.